Presented here are 4 T cell receptor beta chains from one specimen sequenced in a study of response to subunit inactivated influenza vaccine. TCRdb itself ran the RT-PCR reads through MiXCR, one entry per CDR3 protein. The data hold approximately 530,000 distinct CDR3 sequences, with around 7.9% observed a single time. The source was PBMCs from blood, collected around 25 months after vaccination. The receptors come from a man in his fifties or sixties who received an inactivated influenza vaccine.

This chain uses TRBV9 with TRBJ2-5; D may be TRBD1 or TRBD2 (5 bases each). Trimming left V 2 bases short and J 2 bases short, with 16 bases between. The CDR3 has 16 amino acids. Germline-derived CDR1 and CDR2 are SGDLS and YYNGEE. CDR3 nucleotides: TGTGCCAGCAGCGTTAGAAGCGGACACCTTCAAGAGACCCAGTACTTC. It specifies CASSVRSGHLQETQYF. Full variable domain (outside the CDR3, taken from reference TRBV9 and TRBJ2-5): DSGVTQTPKHLITATGQRVTLRCSPRSGDLSVYWYQQSLDQGLQFLIQYYNGEERAKGNILERFSAQQFPDLHSELNLSSLELGDSALYFCASSVRSGHLQETQYFGPGTRLLVL.

Only a few counts were recorded for this clonotype. V usage is TRBV13 and J usage is TRBJ1-5; no clear D gene. Trimming stripped 6 bases from V and 4 bases from J, with 7 bases between. CDR1 is PRHDT, CDR2 FYEKMQ, per germline (reference sequence). The CDR3 contains 12 residues. This CDR3 reads CASRVGNQPQHF. The CDR3 nucleotides are TGTGCCAGCAGGGTAGGGAATCAGCCCCAGCATTTT.

The sample holds a few counts of this clonotype. The V gene is TRBV14, the J gene TRBJ2-1; 8 positions agree with TRBD2. Germline lookup yields CDR1 SGHDN and CDR2 FVKESK. This CDR3 is 13 amino acids long. V lost 1 base to trimming and J lost 14 bases; unmatched junction nucleotides: 7. CDR3 in amino acids: CASSQVRRGGEFF. As DNA, the CDR3 is TGTGCCAGCAGCCAAGTCCGCCGGGGGGGCGAGTTCTTC.

The genes are TRBV18 and TRBJ1-5; 7 nucleotides match TRBD1. Per germline, CDR1 KGHSH and CDR2 LQKENI. Trimming took 6 bases from V and 3 from J; bases not matched to a gene: 5. This CDR3 has 14 residues. CDR3: CASSPGQANQPQHF. CDR3 coding DNA: TGTGCCAGCTCTCCCGGACAGGCCAATCAGCCCCAGCATTTT.